This T cell receptor (beta chain) appears in the sequencing data of a study of T-cell reconstitution after alpha-beta-depleted transplantation in children. This clonotype has just a few counts. It was with unique molecular identifiers that the TCRbeta library was prepared. MiXCR, applied by TCRdb to the PCR reads, yields one record per CDR3 protein. The table has roughly 200,000 distinct CDR3 sequences, 8% to 9.5% seen once. This clonotype was sampled from a human donor who donated a stem cell graft to a child with acute lymphoblastic leukemia. The material was PBMCs from the stem cell graft donor, obtained from the stem cell graft.

The CDR3 region has the DNA TGTGCCAGCAGCACAAAAAGAAATCAGCCCCAGCATTTT. Translated: CASSTKRNQPQHF. The chain employs TRBV27 and TRBJ1-5; D is unclear. Trimming cost V 6 bases and J 4 bases, with 10 bases left between them. Germline lookup yields CDR1 MNHEY and CDR2 SMNVEV (reference sequence). The CDR3 contains 13 residues.